What follows describes a single TCR beta chain. Its antigen is unknown. The data derive from a study of cytomegalovirus exposure and HLA in healthy donors. Study background: The Caucasian-associated ancestry cluster contained 81% of the approximately 400 genotyped donors. Whole-study results and caveats: Later analysis suggested links between common viral pathogens and several top significant clusters.

CDR3 size: 15 residues. The ends lost 4 bases at V and 5 bases at J; junction bases unmatched: 5. Germline assignment: CDR1 SGHDT and CDR2 YYEEEE. Primers: 60 Vbeta forward and 13 Jbeta reverse. The repertoire was sequenced with immunoSEQ multiplex PCR; TCRdb's copy has only in-frame clones and lacks some. The sample totals more than 95,000 clones; its top ten clones hold roughly 0.94%. This TCR came from a young man in good health and CMV-seronegative. The chain has TRBV5-6 and TRBJ2-1; 11 nucleotides align to TRBD1. Sequencing was done on a sample of PBMCs. CDR3 nucleotides: TGTGCCAGCAGCCCGTCGGGACAGGGGGACAATGAGCAGTTCTTC. Protein: CASSPSGQGDNEQFF.